This TCR beta chain was sequenced for a study of CD8+ T cells in alopecia areata. After isolation, RNA underwent reverse transcription to generate cDNA as the sequencing template. Method: immunoSEQ multiplex PCR; TCRdb's copy keeps in-frame clones and lacks some. The data show 150,000 or so clones, approximately 87% seen once. Trimming stripped 0 bases from V and 8 bases from J, with 8 bases between. Germline V gene data show CDR1 as WNHNN and CDR2 as SYGVQD (reference sequence). The length of the CDR3 is 13 residues. This TCR was recovered from a human donor with alopecia areata. This chain connects TRBV10-1 to TRBJ2-1; D not resolved. The sequences come from CD8+ T cells sorted from blood, collected at week 0. The CDR3 DNA is TGCGCCAGCAGTGAGTCGCGGACCCATGAGCAGTTCTTC. Its protein is CASSESRTHEQFF.